Shown below are 22 T cell receptor beta chains from a single sample sequenced in a study of T cell responses to AZD1222 COVID-19 vaccine. Generated by immunoSEQ multiplex PCR, the TCRdb table keeps only in-frame clones and is missing some. Of tens of thousands of clones in the sample, more than 75% were seen once. The sequenced sample was peripheral blood, obtained on day 0 of AZD1222 vaccination. Every receptor here comes from an adult in good health.

J is TRBJ1-2 and V is TRBV6-5; no firm D call. CDR3 length: 12 amino acids. Trimming removed 10 bases at V and 2 bases at J, with 11 bases between. CDR1 MNHEY and CDR2 SVGAGI come from the germline V gene. CDR3 DNA sequence: TGTGCCACCAAACAGAGAAACTATGGCTACACCTTC. It specifies CATKQRNYGYTF.

The chain recombines TRBV5-1 with TRBJ2-7; D possibly matches TRBD1 or TRBD2 (5 bases each). This CDR3 has 14 amino acids. Per the germline V gene, CDR1 is SGHRS and CDR2 is YFSETQ. Trimming took off 0 bases at V and 5 bases at J, with 12 bases between the two ends. The CDR3 DNA follows: TGCGCCAGCAGCTTGGGGGTCTGGGGGAACGAGCAGTACTTC. Protein: CASSLGVWGNEQYF.

This clone showed up just a few times. This chain connects TRBV14 to TRBJ1-4; no reliable D call. Germline V lookup: CDR1 SGHDN, CDR2 FVKESK. CDR3 length: 12 amino acids. V gave up 0 bases and J gave up 11 bases, with 7 bases separating them. The CDR3 reads CASSQDRRKLFF. The CDR3 DNA reads as TGTGCCAGCAGCCAAGACCGAAGGAAACTGTTTTTT.

This rearrangement joins TRBV4-1 to TRBJ2-1; possibly TRBD1 for D (7 bases). CDR3 length equals 18 residues. From germline, CDR1 is MGHRA and CDR2 YSYEKL. Trimming stripped 2 bases from V and 8 bases from J, with 25 bases between. The CDR3 is CASSQKTGTRGVGDEQFF. CDR3 DNA: TGCGCCAGCAGCCAAAAGACGGGAACCAGGGGGGTCGGGGATGAGCAGTTCTTC.

V usage is TRBV5-1 and J usage is TRBJ2-2; 12 nucleotides agree with TRBD2. CDR1 and CDR2 from the germline V gene are SGHRS and YFSETQ. The CDR3 covers 18 residues. J was trimmed by 2 bases and V by 4 bases; bases with no gene match: 9. CDR3 nucleotides: TGCGCCAGCAGCCTGTTACTAGCGGGAGGTCCTAACACCGGGGAGCTGTTTTTT. Its translation: CASSLLLAGGPNTGELFF.

The genes are TRBV11-2 and TRBJ2-7, with TRBD1 identical over 9 bases. The CDR3 runs to 16 residues. With 2 bases clipped from V and 3 bases from J, the junction kept 8 bases outside the gene matches. The germline gives CDR1 SGHAT, CDR2 FQNNGV. The chain's CDR3 is CASSLRTGTGIYEQYF. CDR3 DNA sequence: TGTGCCAGCAGCTTACGGACCGGGACAGGGATCTACGAGCAGTACTTC.

This clone has a handful of counts. The genes are TRBV11-3 and TRBJ1-1; tentative D call: TRBD1 (5 bases). The CDR3 sequence is 17 residues long. Deletions cut 1 base from V and 1 base from J, with 16 bases between. From germline, CDR1 is SGHNT and CDR2 YENEEA. CDR3 coding DNA: TGTGCCAGCAGCTTAGGCGGGTCAGGGCTGAGGAACACTGAAGCTTTCTTT. As protein: CASSLGGSGLRNTEAFF. The full variable domain, in which reference TRBV11-3 and TRBJ1-1 provide the parts outside the CDR3, is EAGVVQSPRYKIIEKKQPVAFWCNPISGHNTLYWYLQNLGQGPELLIRYENEEAVDDSQLPKDRFSAERLKGVDSTLKIQPAELGDSAVYLCASSLGGSGLRNTEAFFGQGTRLTVV.

The chain links TRBV4-2 to TRBJ2-7; D is possibly TRBD2 (6 bases). Germline loops: CDR1 LGHNA, CDR2 YNFKEQ. The V end lost 5 bases, the J end lost 3 bases, and 8 bases lay between the germline ends. The CDR3 sequence is 12 residues long. This CDR3 reads CASSLGGYEQYF. Written as DNA, the CDR3 is TGTGCCAGCAGCTTGGGGGGCTACGAGCAGTACTTC.

This clone is categorized as medium-sized. The chain has TRBV27 and TRBJ2-7, with TRBD1 identical over 9 bases. V dropped 3 bases and J dropped 5; count of bases not matched to a gene: 11. The CDR3 has 16 residues. Germline CDR1 MNHEY, CDR2 SMNVEV (reference sequence). CDR3 DNA sequence: TGTGCCAGCAGTTTCAGTAGAGGACAGGGGTTCCACGAGCAGTACTTC. Amino acid sequence: CASSFSRGQGFHEQYF.

This chain links TRBV5-1 with TRBJ1-1; weak D call: TRBD1 (6 bases). CDR3 size: 15 residues. V was pared by 1 base and J by 4 bases, with 14 bases between. Germline V gene lookup returns CDR1 SGHRS and CDR2 YFSETQ. CDR3 nucleotide sequence: TGCGCCAGCAGCTTGTCAGGGGAGCTGGCCACTGAAGCTTTCTTT. This translates into CASSLSGELATEAFF.

The CDR3 DNA reads TGTGCCAGCAGTTACGGCTCGCTTAACTATGGCTACACCTTC. This encodes CASSYGSLNYGYTF. This chain uses TRBV6-2 or TRBV6-3 with TRBJ1-2; D remains unclear. Trimming shortened V by 2 bases and J by 1 base, and 8 bases separated the two germline ends. The CDR3 loop spans 14 amino acids. CDR1 and CDR2 from the germline V gene are MNHEY and SVGEGT.

This chain joins TRBV6-1 and TRBJ1-2, with D uncertain. The germline gives CDR1 MNHNS, CDR2 SASEGT. The CDR3 is 15 residues long. Trimming took off 2 bases at V and 5 bases at J, with 15 bases between the two ends. CDR3 coding DNA: TGTGCCAGCAGTGAATCTGGGCGCCAGGCGTATGGCTACACCTTC. Translating it yields CASSESGRQAYGYTF.

With regard to this clone: Germline and junction disagree at one end, which may indicate a read error. The chain has TRBV3-1 (or the pseudogene TRBV3-2) and TRBJ1-6; a weak D match, TRBD1 (6 bases). Germline CDR1 and CDR2: LGHDT and YNNKEL (reference sequence). The CDR3 consists of 14 residues. The CDR3 DNA sequence: TGTGCCAGCACCTCAGGGGCATATAATCCACCCCTCCACTTT. Protein product: CASTSGAYNPPLHF.

This clone was seen a handful of times. The chain combines TRBV9 with TRBJ1-1, with TRBD1 matching over 9 bases. V lost 0 bases to trimming and J lost 0 bases; unmatched junction nucleotides: 6. The CDR3 has 17 amino acids. From germline, CDR1 is SGDLS and CDR2 YYNGEE. For the CDR3, the DNA is TGTGCCAGCAGCGTAGTCCCCGGGACAGGGATGAACACTGAAGCTTTCTTT. This gives the protein CASSVVPGTGMNTEAFF. Filled out from reference TRBV9 and TRBJ1-1, the complete variable domain reads DSGVTQTPKHLITATGQRVTLRCSPRSGDLSVYWYQQSLDQGLQFLIQYYNGEERAKGNILERFSAQQFPDLHSELNLSSLELGDSALYFCASSVVPGTGMNTEAFFGQGTRLTVV.

V and J are TRBV30 and TRBJ1-1, with a possible D match to TRBD1 (5 bases). This CDR3 spans 14 amino acids. Trimming cost V 6 bases and J 1 base, with 15 bases left between them. The germline V gene has CDR1 GTSNPN and CDR2 SVGIG (reference sequence). The CDR3 loop is CACKGTTRNTEAFF. DNA for the CDR3: TGTGCCTGCAAAGGGACCACAAGGAACACTGAAGCTTTCTTT.

The rearrangement links TRBV6-5 to TRBJ2-1, with 9 positions matching TRBD1. Germline V lookup: CDR1 MNHEY, CDR2 SVGAGI. The J segment lost 4 bases and the V segment lost 4 bases, leaving 5 bases of the junction unmatched. CDR3 length equals 15 residues. The CDR3: CASSSHDRGYNEQFF. The CDR3 DNA sequence: TGTGCCAGCAGTTCACACGACAGGGGGTACAATGAGCAGTTCTTC.

The chain joins TRBV6-5 to TRBJ1-3; D is ambiguous. V was clipped by 7 bases and J by 0 bases, with 10 bases between them. This CDR3 has 14 amino acids. Germline V gives CDR1 MNHEY, CDR2 SVGAGI. CDR3 in DNA: TGTGCCAGCACCCGAGGAAGCTCTGGAAACACCATATATTTT. Translation gives CASTRGSSGNTIYF.

The chain couples TRBV19 to TRBJ1-2; no firm D call. This CDR3 is 17 amino acids long. V gave up 6 bases and J gave up 0 bases, with 20 bases separating them. CDR1 and CDR2 from the germline V gene are LNHDA and SQIVND (reference sequence). CDR3 nucleotides: TGTGCCAGTAGGCTCTGGGCCCCGACCGGTACTAACTATGGCTACACCTTC. This gives the protein CASRLWAPTGTNYGYTF. Filled out from reference TRBV19 and TRBJ1-2, the complete variable domain reads DGGITQSPKYLFRKEGQNVTLSCEQNLNHDAMYWYRQDPGQGLRLIYYSQIVNDFQKGDIAEGYSVSREKKESFPLTVTSAQKNPTAFYLCASRLWAPTGTNYGYTFGSGTRLTVV.

The J gene is TRBJ1-2, the V gene TRBV4-2; 9 nucleotides agree with TRBD1. Germline CDR1 reads LGHNA; CDR2 reads YNFKEQ. The CDR3 spans 18 residues. Trimming took 0 bases from V and 5 from J; bases not matched to a gene: 13. CDR3 nucleotides: TGTGCCAGCAGCCAAGAGGGTGGGACAGGGCGGCACTCATATGGCTACACCTTC. As protein: CASSQEGGTGRHSYGYTF.

The rearrangement links TRBV12-3 or TRBV12-4 to TRBJ1-1; no definite D call. This CDR3 contains 12 residues. Trimming took off 5 bases at V and 8 bases at J, with 12 bases between the two ends. CDR3 sequence reads: CASSNPGLEAFF. The CDR3 DNA reads as TGTGCCAGCAGTAATCCCGGCTTAGAAGCTTTCTTT.

The chain's CDR3 is CASSPRGRENEQFF. Written as DNA, the CDR3 is TGTGCCAGCAGCCCCCGCGGGAGGGAAAATGAGCAGTTCTTC. The chain carries TRBV11-3 and TRBJ2-1, with TRBD2 matching over 9 bases. The CDR3 sequence is 14 residues long. Germline assignment: CDR1 SGHNT and CDR2 YENEEA. V trimming: 5 bases; J trimming: 7 bases; junction bases outside the gene matches: 6.

The chain recombines TRBV7-9 with TRBJ1-3; TRBD1 might be the D (5 bases). The length of the CDR3 is 19 residues. In germline, CDR1 is SEHNR, CDR2 FQNEAQ (reference sequence). The ends were cut back, 3 bases at V and 3 bases at J, with 24 bases in the middle. The CDR3 reads CASSFFRQGGRILGNTIYF. As DNA, the CDR3 is TGTGCCAGCAGCTTTTTCCGGCAGGGAGGAAGGATTCTTGGAAACACCATATATTTT.